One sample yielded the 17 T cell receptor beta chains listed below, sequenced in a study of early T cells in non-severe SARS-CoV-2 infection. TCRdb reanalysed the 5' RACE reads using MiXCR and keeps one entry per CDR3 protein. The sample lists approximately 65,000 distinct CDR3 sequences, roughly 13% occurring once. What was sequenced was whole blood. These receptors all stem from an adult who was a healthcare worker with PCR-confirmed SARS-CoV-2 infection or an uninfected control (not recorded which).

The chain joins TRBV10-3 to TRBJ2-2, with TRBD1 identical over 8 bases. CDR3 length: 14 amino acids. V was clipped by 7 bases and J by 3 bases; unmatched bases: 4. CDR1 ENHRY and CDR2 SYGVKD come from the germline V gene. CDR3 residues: CAITQGQDTGELFF. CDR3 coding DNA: TGTGCCATCACCCAGGGACAGGACACCGGGGAGCTGTTTTTT.

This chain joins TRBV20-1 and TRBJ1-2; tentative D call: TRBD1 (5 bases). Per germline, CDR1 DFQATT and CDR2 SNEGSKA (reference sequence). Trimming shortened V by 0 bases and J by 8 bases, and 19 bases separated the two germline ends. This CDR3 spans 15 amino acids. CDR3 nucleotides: TGCAGTGCTAGAGACCCCTTTAGGCAGGGAGAAGGCTACACCTTC. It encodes CSARDPFRQGEGYTF.

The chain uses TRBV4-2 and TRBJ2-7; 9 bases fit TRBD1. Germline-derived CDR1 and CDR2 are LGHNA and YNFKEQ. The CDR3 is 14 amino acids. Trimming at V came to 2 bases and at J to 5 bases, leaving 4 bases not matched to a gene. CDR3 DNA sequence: TGTGCCAGCAGCCAATTGCGGACAGGGGACGAGCAGTACTTC. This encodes CASSQLRTGDEQYF.

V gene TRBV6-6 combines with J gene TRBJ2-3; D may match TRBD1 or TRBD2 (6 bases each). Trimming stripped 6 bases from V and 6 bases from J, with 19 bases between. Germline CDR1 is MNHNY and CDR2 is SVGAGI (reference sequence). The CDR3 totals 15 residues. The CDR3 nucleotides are TGTGCCAGCAGCCCCACGATGGGGGGCCACGATACGCAGTATTTT. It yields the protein CASSPTMGGHDTQYF.

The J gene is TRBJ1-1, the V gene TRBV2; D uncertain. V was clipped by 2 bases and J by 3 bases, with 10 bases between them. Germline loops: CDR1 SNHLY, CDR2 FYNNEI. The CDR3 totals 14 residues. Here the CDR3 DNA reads TGTGCCAGCAGTGAAATCAGGATCCACACTGAAGCTTTCTTT. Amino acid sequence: CASSEIRIHTEAFF.

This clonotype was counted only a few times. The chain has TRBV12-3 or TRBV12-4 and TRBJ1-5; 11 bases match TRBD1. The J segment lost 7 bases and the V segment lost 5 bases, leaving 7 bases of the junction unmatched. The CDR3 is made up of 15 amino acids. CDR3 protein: CASSLTRTGGQPQHF. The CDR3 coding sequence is TGTGCCAGCAGTCTCACCAGGACAGGGGGCCAGCCCCAGCATTTT.

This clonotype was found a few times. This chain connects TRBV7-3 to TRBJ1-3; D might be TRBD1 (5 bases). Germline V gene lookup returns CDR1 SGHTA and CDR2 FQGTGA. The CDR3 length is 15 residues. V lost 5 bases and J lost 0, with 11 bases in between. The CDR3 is CASSTQGASGNTIYF. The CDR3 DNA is TGTGCCAGCAGCACCCAAGGGGCCTCTGGAAACACCATATATTTT.

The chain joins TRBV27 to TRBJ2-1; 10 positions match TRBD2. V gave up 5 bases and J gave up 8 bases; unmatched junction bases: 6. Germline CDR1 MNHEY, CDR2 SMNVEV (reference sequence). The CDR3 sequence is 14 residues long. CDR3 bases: TGTGCCAGCAGTCAAGCGGGGGGGCATGATGAGCAGTTCTTC. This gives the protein CASSQAGGHDEQFF.

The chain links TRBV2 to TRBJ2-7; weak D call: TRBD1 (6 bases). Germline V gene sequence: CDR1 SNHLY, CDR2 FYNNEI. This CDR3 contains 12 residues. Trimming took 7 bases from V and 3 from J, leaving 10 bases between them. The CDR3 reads CASNTGHYEQYF. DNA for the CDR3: TGTGCCAGCAACACAGGGCACTACGAGCAGTACTTC. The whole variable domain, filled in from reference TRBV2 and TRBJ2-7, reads EPEVTQTPSHQVTQMGQEVILRCVPISNHLYFYWYRQILGQKVEFLVSFYNNEISEKSEIFDDQFSVERPDGSNFTLKIRSTKLEDSAMYFCASNTGHYEQYFGPGTRLTVT.

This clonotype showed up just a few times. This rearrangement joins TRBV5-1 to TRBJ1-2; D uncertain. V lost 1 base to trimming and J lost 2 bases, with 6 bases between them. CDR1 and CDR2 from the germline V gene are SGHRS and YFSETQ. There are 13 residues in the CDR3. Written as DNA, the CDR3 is TGCGCCAGCAGCTTGAATTCAAACTATGGCTACACCTTC. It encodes CASSLNSNYGYTF.

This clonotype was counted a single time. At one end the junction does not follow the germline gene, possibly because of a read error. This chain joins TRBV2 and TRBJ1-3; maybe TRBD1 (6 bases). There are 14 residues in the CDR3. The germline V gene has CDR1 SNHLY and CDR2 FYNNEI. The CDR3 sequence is CASNSDRSGNTMYF. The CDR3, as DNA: TGTGCCAGCAATTCTGACAGGAGCGGAAACACCATGTATTTT.

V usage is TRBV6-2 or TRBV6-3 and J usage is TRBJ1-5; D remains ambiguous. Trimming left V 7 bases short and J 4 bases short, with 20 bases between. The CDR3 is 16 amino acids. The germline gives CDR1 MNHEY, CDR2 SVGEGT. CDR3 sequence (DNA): TGTGCCAGCACCTCGAACGACAAGCCTCTTAATCAGCCCCAGCATTTT. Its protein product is CASTSNDKPLNQPQHF.

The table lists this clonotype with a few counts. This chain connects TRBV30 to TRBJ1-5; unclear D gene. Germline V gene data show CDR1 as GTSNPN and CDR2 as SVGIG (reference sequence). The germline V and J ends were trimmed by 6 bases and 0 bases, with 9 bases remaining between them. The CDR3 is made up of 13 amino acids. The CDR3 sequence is CACSAGSNQPQHF. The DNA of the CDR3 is TGTGCCTGTTCTGCGGGTAGCAATCAGCCCCAGCATTTT.

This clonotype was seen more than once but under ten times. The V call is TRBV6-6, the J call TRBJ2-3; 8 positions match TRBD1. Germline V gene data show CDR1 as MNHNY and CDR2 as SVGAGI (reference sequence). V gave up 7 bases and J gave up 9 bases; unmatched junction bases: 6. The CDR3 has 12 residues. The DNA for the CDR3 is TGTGCCAGCACCGCGGGACAGGCGACGCAGTATTTT. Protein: CASTAGQATQYF.

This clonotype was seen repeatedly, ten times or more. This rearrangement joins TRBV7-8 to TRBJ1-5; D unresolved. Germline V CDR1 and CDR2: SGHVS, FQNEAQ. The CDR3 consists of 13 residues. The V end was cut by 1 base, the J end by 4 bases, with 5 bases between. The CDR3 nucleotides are TGTGCCAGCAGCTTAGGAACTAATCAGCCCCAGCATTTT. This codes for CASSLGTNQPQHF.

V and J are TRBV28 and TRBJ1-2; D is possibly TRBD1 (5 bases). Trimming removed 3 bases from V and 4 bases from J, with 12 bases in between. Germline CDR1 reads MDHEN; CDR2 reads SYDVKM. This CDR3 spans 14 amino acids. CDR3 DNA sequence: TGTGCCAGCAGTTTCGCCCAGGGCTCCTATGGCTACACCTTC. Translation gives CASSFAQGSYGYTF.

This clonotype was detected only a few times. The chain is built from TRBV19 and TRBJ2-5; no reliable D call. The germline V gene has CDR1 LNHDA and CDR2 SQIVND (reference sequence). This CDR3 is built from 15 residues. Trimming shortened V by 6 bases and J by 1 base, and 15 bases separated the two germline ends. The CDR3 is CASRPVGISQETQYF. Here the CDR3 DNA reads TGTGCCAGTAGGCCTGTGGGTATATCCCAAGAGACCCAGTACTTC.